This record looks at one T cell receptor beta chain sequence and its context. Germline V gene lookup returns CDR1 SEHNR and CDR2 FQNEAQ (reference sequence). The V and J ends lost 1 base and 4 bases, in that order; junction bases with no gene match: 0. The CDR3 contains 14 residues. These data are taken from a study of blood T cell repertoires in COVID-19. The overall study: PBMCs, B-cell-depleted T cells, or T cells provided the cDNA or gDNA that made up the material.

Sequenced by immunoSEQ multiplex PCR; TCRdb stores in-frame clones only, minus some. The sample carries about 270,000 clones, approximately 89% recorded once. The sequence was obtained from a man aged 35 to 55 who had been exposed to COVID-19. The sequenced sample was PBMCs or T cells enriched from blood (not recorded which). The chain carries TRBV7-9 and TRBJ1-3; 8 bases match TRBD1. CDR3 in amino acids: CASSLGTGGNTIYF. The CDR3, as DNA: TGTGCCAGCAGCTTAGGGACAGGGGGAAACACCATATATTTT.